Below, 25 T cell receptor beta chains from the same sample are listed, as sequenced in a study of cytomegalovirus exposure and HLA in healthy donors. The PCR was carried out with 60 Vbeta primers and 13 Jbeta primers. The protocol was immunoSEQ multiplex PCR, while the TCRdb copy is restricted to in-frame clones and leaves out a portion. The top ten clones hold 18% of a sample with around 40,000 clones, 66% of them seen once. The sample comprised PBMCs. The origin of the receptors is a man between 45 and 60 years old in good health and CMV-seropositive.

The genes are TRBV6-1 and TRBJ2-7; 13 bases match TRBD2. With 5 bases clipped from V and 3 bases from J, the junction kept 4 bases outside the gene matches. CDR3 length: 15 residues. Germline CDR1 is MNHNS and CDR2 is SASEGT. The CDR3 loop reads CASSPGTSGDYEQYF. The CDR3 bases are TGTGCCAGCAGTCCCGGGACTAGCGGGGACTACGAGCAGTACTTC.

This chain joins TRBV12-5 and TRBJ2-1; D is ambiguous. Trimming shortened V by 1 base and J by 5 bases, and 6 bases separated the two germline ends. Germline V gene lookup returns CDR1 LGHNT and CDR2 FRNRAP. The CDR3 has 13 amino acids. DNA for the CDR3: TGTGCTAGTGGTTTGGGTGGGCACAATGAGCAGTTCTTC. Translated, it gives CASGLGGHNEQFF.

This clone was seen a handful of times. CDR3 nucleotides: TGTGCCAGCAGCGTCAGGGGGGTAGTGAACACTGAAGCTTTCTTT. Its translation is CASSVRGVVNTEAFF. This sequence joins TRBV5-6 and TRBJ1-1; 7 positions agree with TRBD1. The CDR3 totals 15 residues. CDR1 is SGHDT and CDR2 is YYEEEE in the germline V gene. The junction had 6 bases not matched to a gene; V was cut back by 4 bases and J by 0 bases.

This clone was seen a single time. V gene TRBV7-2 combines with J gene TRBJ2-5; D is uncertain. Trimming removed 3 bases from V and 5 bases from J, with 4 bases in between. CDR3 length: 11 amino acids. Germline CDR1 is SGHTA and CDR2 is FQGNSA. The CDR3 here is CASSFMETQYF. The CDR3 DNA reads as TGTGCCAGCAGCTTTATGGAGACCCAGTACTTC.

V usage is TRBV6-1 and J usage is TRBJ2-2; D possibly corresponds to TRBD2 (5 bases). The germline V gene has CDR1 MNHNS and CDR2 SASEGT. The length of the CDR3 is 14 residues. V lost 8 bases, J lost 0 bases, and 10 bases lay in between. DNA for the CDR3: TGTGCCAGCCGGCGGGCCCCGAACACCGGGGAGCTGTTTTTT. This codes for CASRRAPNTGELFF.

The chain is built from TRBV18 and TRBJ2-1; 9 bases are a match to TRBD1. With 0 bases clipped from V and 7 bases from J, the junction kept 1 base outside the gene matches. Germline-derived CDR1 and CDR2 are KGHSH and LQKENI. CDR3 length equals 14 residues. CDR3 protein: CASSPPGTGNEQFF. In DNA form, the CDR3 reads TGTGCCAGCTCACCACCGGGGACAGGGAATGAGCAGTTCTTC.

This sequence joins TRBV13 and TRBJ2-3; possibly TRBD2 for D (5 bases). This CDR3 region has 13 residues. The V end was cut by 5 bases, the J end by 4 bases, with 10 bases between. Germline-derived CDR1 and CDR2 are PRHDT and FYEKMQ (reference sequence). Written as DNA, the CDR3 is TGTGCCAGCAGCCCCCCAGCGGCAGATACGCAGTATTTT. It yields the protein CASSPPAADTQYF.

Here the CDR3 DNA reads TGTGCCAGCAGCAGAACTAGCGGGGGGGGCATCGGGGAGCTGTTTTTT. The encoded protein is CASSRTSGGGIGELFF. The chain has TRBV21-1 and TRBJ2-2; TRBD2, the table's D call, lacks a check against the DNA. TRBV21-1 is a pseudogene locus. The CDR3 runs to 16 residues.

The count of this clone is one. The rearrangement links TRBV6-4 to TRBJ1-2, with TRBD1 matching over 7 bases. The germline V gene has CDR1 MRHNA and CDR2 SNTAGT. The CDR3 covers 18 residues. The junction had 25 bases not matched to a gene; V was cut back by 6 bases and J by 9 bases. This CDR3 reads CASSTPGQKIPRRLRYTF. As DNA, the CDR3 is TGTGCCAGCAGCACACCGGGACAGAAAATTCCCCGGCGTCTACGCTACACCTTC.

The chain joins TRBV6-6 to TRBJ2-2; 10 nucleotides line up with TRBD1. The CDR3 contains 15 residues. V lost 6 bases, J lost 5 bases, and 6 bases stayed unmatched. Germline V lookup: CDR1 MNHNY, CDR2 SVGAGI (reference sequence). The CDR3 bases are TGTGCCAGCAGCGACAGGGGGCGGGAGACCGGGGAGCTGTTTTTT. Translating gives CASSDRGRETGELFF.

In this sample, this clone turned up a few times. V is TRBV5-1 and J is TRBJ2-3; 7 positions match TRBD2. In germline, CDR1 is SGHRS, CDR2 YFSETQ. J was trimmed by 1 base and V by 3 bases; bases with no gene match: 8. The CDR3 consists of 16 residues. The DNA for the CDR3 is TGCGCCAGCAGCTACACGCGGGGGACCGGCACAGATACGCAGTATTTT. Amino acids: CASSYTRGTGTDTQYF.

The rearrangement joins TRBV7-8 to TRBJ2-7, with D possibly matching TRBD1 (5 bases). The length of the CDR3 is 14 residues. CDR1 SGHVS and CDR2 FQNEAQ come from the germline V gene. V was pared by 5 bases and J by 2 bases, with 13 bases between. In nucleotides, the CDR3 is TGTGCCAGCAGCCAGACAGATTGGGCCTACGAGCAGTACTTC. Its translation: CASSQTDWAYEQYF.

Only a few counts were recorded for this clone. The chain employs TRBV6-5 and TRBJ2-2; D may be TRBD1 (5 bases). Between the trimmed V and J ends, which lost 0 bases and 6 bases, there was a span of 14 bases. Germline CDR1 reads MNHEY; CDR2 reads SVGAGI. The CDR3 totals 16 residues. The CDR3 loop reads CASSYSAGLTAGELFF. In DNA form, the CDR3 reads TGTGCCAGCAGTTACTCAGCAGGGCTGACCGCCGGGGAGCTGTTTTTT.

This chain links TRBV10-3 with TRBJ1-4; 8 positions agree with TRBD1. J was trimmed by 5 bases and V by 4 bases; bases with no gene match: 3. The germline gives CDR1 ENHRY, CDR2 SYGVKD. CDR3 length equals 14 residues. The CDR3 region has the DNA TGTGCCATCAGTGCTCAGGGGGCAAATGAAAAACTGTTTTTT. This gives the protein CAISAQGANEKLFF.

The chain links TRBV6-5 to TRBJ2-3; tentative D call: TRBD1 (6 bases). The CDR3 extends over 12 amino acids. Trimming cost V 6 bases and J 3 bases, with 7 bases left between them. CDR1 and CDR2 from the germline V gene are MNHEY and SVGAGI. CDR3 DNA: TGTGCCAGCAGCACAGGGACAGATACGCAGTATTTT. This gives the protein CASSTGTDTQYF.

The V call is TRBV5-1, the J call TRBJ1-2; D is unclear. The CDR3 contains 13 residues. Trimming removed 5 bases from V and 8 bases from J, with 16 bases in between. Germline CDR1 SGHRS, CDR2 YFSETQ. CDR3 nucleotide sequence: TGCGCCAGCAGAGCGGCTACAACGGCCGGCTACACCTTC. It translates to CASRAATTAGYTF.

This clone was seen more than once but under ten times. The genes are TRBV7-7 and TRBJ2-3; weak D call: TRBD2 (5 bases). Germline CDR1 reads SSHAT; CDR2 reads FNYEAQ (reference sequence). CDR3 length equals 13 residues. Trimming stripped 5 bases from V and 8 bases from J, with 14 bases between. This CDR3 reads CASSPGPRGTQYF. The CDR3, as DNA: TGTGCCAGCAGCCCCGGGCCTCGGGGTACGCAGTATTTT.

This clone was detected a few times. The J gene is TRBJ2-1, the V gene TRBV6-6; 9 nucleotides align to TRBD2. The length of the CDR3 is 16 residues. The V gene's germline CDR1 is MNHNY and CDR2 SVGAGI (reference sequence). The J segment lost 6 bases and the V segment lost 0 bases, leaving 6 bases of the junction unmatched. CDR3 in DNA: TGTGCCAGCAGTTACTCACGGCGGGGGGGCTCCAATGAGCAGTTCTTC. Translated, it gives CASSYSRRGGSNEQFF.

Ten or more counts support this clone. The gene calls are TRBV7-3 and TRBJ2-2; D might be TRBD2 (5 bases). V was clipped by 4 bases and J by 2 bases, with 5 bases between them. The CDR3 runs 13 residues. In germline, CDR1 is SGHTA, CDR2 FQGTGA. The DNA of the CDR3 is TGTGCCAGCAGCTGGACTAACACCGGGGAGCTGTTTTTT. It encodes CASSWTNTGELFF.

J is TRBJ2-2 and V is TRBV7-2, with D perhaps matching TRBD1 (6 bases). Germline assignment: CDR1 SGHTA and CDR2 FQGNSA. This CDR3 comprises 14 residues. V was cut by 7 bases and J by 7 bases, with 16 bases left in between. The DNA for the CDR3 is TGTGCCAGCAACGCCCTCGGACAGAGCGGGGAGCTGTTTTTT. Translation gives CASNALGQSGELFF.

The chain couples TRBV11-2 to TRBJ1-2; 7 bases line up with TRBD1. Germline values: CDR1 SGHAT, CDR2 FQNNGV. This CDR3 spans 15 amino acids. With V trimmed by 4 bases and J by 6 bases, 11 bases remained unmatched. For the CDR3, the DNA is TGTGCCAGCAGCTGGGAGCCTCGGACAGGCGATGGCTACACCTTC. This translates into CASSWEPRTGDGYTF.

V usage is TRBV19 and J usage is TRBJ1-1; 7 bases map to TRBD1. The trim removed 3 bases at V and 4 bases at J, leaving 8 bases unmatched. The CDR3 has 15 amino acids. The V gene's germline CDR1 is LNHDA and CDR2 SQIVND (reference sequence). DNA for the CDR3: TGTGCCAGTAGTATTGGACAGGCTGGAGGCACTGAAGCTTTCTTT. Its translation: CASSIGQAGGTEAFF.

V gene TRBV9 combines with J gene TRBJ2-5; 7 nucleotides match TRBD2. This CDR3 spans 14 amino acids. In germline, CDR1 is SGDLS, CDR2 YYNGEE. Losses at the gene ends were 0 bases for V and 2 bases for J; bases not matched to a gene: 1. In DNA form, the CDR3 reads TGTGCCAGCAGCGTAGGGGGGGGGCAAGAGACCCAGTACTTC. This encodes CASSVGGGQETQYF. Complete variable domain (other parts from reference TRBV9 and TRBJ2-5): DSGVTQTPKHLITATGQRVTLRCSPRSGDLSVYWYQQSLDQGLQFLIQYYNGEERAKGNILERFSAQQFPDLHSELNLSSLELGDSALYFCASSVGGGQETQYFGPGTRLLVL.

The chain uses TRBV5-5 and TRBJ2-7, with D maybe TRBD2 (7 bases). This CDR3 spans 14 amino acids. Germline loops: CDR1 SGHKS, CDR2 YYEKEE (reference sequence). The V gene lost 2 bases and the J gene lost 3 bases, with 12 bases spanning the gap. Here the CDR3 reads CASSFRRGGYEQYF. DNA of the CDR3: TGTGCCAGCAGCTTCAGGAGGGGGGGCTACGAGCAGTACTTC.

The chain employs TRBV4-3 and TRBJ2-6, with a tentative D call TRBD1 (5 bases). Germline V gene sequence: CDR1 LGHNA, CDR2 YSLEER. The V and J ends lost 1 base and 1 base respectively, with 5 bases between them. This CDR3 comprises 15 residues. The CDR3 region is CASSQGTSGANVLTF. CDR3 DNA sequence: TGCGCCAGCAGCCAAGGGACATCTGGGGCCAACGTCCTGACTTTC.